This T cell receptor beta chain derives from a study of shared clonotypes between healthy human individuals. About the study: The cohort comprised a couple of women and a few men. Their ages spanned 18 to 49 years. Each donor's CD4 naive and CD4 memory cells filled three plates apiece, CD8 naive two, and CD8 memory one. Study observations and caveats: Around 5% was the fraction of naive CD4 clonotypes found shared across a few donors.

TCRdb's copy holds only in-frame clones and misses some; the assay was immunoSEQ multiplex PCR. The data hold approximately 2,000,000 clones, with about 90% observed a single time. Into CD45RA+ naive and CD45RA-negative memory subsets, the CD4+ cells were split. Germline CDR1 KGHSH, CDR2 LQKENI. Germline trimming cut 4 bases from V and 4 bases from J; bases unmatched to any gene: 1. The CDR3 covers 12 residues. With respect to this clone: What it binds is unknown. This same CDR3 is encoded by further DNA sequences in the sample.

The V and J genes are TRBV18 and TRBJ2-7; 7 bases fit TRBD1. The clonotype comes from a young man in good health. Some clones in this sample may be carry-over from other donors' samples. Input material: naive CD4+ T cells from PBMCs. The subset denotes: CD45RA+ positively selected. The CDR3 reads CASSLQGYEQYF. The CDR3 DNA is TGTGCCAGCTCACTACAGGGGTACGAGCAGTACTTC.